The source of this T cell receptor beta chain is a study of a mutant IDH1 vaccine in newly diagnosed glioma. About the study: A roughly 62% male, approximately 38% female split and a mean age of approximately 40 years characterized treated patients.

The assay was immunoSEQ multiplex PCR, and TCRdb's table has in-frame clones only and misses some. This table has about 56,000 clones, approximately 90% appearing once. Documented time point: week 5, during vaccination. Each vaccine dose was 300 ug of mutant IDH1 20-mer peptide, with topical imiquimod. The length of the CDR3 is 13 residues. Germline assignment: CDR1 SGDLS and CDR2 YYNGEE. Between the trimmed V and J ends, which lost 3 bases and 8 bases, there was a span of 12 bases. With respect to this clone: Antigen: not known.

Sequences were derived from PBMCs, sampled from a glioma patient whose treatment included an IDH1 peptide vaccine. The origin of this receptor is a woman in her 40s with glioma. The rearrangement joins TRBV9 to TRBJ2-1; no clear D gene. CDR3 in amino acids: CASSATTGHEQFF. The DNA of the CDR3 is TGTGCCAGCAGCGCGACGACGGGTCATGAGCAGTTCTTC.